The T cell receptor beta chain under discussion was sequenced for a study of monozygotic twins with inflammatory bowel disease. The CDR3 has 15 residues. Germline V CDR1 and CDR2: SGHRS, YFSETQ. TCRdb re-called the 5' RACE reads and shows each CDR3 protein once, DNA omitted. This table lists about 450,000 distinct CDR3 sequences. Sampling involved one blood draw (approximately 2.3 ml) for every donor. The source material was blood. The receptor comes from a human donor with ulcerative colitis or Crohn's disease, or a healthy co-twin of an affected twin (not recorded which). V and J are TRBV5-1 and TRBJ1-5. CDR3 sequence: CASSPIGGINQPQHF.